These 32 T cell receptor beta chains were sequenced from one sample in a study of shared clonotypes between healthy human individuals. Clones were read by immunoSEQ multiplex PCR, and TCRdb kept only the in-frame ones, dropping some. The sample contains around 700,000 clones, less than 85% of which appear only once. Sequencing was done on a sample of memory CD4+ T cells sorted from blood. Subset described: CD45RA-negative fraction. The receptor source for this set is a woman between 25 and 40 years old in good health.

V is TRBV19 and J is TRBJ1-1, with D uncertain. V was shortened by 5 bases and J by 8 bases, with 15 bases between the two germline ends. Germline-derived CDR1 and CDR2 are LNHDA and SQIVND (reference sequence). The CDR3 contains 13 residues. The CDR3 nucleotides read TGTGCCAGTAGTCCGAGTAACCGGGAGGAAGCTTTCTTT. This sequence encodes CASSPSNREEAFF.

The rearrangement joins TRBV2 to TRBJ1-1; D is unresolved. Germline assignment: CDR1 SNHLY and CDR2 FYNNEI. With 3 bases removed from V and 0 bases from J, the gap between germline ends came to 5 bases. The length of the CDR3 is 13 residues. The CDR3 region has the DNA TGTGCCAGCAGTGACATGGTGAACACTGAAGCTTTCTTT. It translates to CASSDMVNTEAFF.

The rearrangement joins TRBV25-1 to TRBJ2-7; TRBD2 matches at 10 bases. The length of the CDR3 is 14 residues. V shed 6 bases, J shed 3 bases, and the junction held 5 bases outside the gene matches. Germline V gene sequence: CDR1 MGHDK, CDR2 SYGVNS. As DNA, the CDR3 is TGTGCCAGCAGGAGGTCTAGCGGGAGCTACGAGCAGTACTTC. Amino acids: CASRRSSGSYEQYF.

This sequence joins TRBV19 and TRBJ1-4; D call uncertain. The CDR3 is 15 residues long. The V gene lost 3 bases and the J gene lost 5 bases, with 13 bases spanning the gap. Germline assignment: CDR1 LNHDA and CDR2 SQIVND (reference sequence). The CDR3 region has the DNA TGTGCCAGTAGTATCTTCGCCCAAAAGAATGAAAAACTGTTTTTT. This codes for CASSIFAQKNEKLFF.

This clone was detected a few times. This chain uses TRBV30 with TRBJ1-5, with 7 bases matching TRBD1. Germline loops: CDR1 GTSNPN, CDR2 SVGIG (reference sequence). The CDR3 sequence is 18 residues long. With V trimmed by 2 bases and J by 0 bases, 13 bases remained unmatched. The CDR3 loop is CAWSPTGTAILSNQPQHF. The CDR3 DNA follows: TGTGCCTGGAGTCCAACCGGGACAGCTATTCTTAGCAATCAGCCCCAGCATTTT.

CDR3 sequence (DNA): TGTGCCAGCAGCTCCGAAGACTCAGCTCCCAATCAGCCCCAGCATTTT. It codes for CASSSEDSAPNQPQHF. This chain joins TRBV27 and TRBJ1-5; unclear D gene. Germline lookup yields CDR1 MNHEY and CDR2 SMNVEV (reference sequence). The ends were cut back, 6 bases at V and 3 bases at J, with 18 bases in the middle. This CDR3 comprises 16 residues.

This clone was detected many times. Other nucleotide sequences from this sample produce the same CDR3. This chain joins TRBV10-2 and TRBJ2-1; D gene ambiguous. This CDR3 is 13 amino acids long. Per the germline V gene, CDR1 is WSHSY and CDR2 is SAAADI. V was shortened by 0 bases and J by 4 bases, with 4 bases between the two germline ends. The CDR3 sequence: CASSESGYNEQFF. The CDR3 DNA follows: TGCGCCAGCAGTGAGTCGGGGTACAATGAGCAGTTCTTC.

The chain joins TRBV28 to TRBJ1-1; D possibly corresponds to TRBD1 (6 bases). V was shortened by 6 bases and J by 0 bases, with 14 bases between the two germline ends. Germline CDR1 and CDR2: MDHEN and SYDVKM. This CDR3 spans 15 amino acids. Written as DNA, the CDR3 is TGTGCCAGCAGACCCCAGACAGGCATGAACACTGAAGCTTTCTTT. Translated: CASRPQTGMNTEAFF.

The chain joins TRBV27 to TRBJ1-4, with a tentative D call TRBD1 (6 bases). Trimming shortened V by 4 bases and J by 3 bases, and 15 bases separated the two germline ends. This CDR3 region has 16 residues. Per the germline V gene, CDR1 is MNHEY and CDR2 is SMNVEV (reference sequence). CDR3 amino acids: CASSWQQGLANEKLFF. DNA of the CDR3: TGTGCCAGCAGTTGGCAACAGGGTTTAGCTAATGAAAAACTGTTTTTT.

As for this clone: Other DNA variants within this sample encode the same CDR3. The chain is built from TRBV7-8 and TRBJ2-1, with 14 nucleotides matching TRBD2. Per germline, CDR1 SGHVS and CDR2 FQNEAQ. With V trimmed by 1 base and J by 5 bases, 1 base remained unmatched. The length of the CDR3 is 16 residues. The CDR3 is CASSLGLAGGDNEQFF. The CDR3, as DNA: TGTGCCAGCAGCTTAGGACTAGCGGGAGGGGACAATGAGCAGTTCTTC.

The chain combines TRBV28 with TRBJ2-5; weak D call: TRBD2 (6 bases). This CDR3 has 16 residues. CDR1 is MDHEN and CDR2 is SYDVKM in the germline V gene. The V end was cut by 4 bases, the J end by 1 base, with 16 bases between. CDR3 sequence (DNA): TGTGCCAGCAGTTCCTGGGCGGGGAGTAGCCAAGAGACCCAGTACTTC. Translation gives CASSSWAGSSQETQYF.

This chain connects TRBV6-5 to TRBJ2-5; 7 nucleotides agree with TRBD1. From germline, CDR1 is MNHEY and CDR2 SVGAGI. The CDR3 spans 16 residues. The V gene end was trimmed by 0 bases and the J gene end by 4 bases; junction bases not matched to a gene: 8. The CDR3: CASSYSGKTGVETQYF. The CDR3, as DNA: TGTGCCAGCAGTTACTCCGGGAAAACAGGGGTAGAGACCCAGTACTTC.

The chain uses TRBV28 and TRBJ2-1; D unclear. V dropped 4 bases and J dropped 11 bases, with 12 bases sitting between them. Germline V gene lookup returns CDR1 MDHEN and CDR2 SYDVKM. The CDR3 sequence is 12 residues long. The CDR3 protein is CASSSPGLKQFF. The CDR3 DNA reads as TGTGCCAGCAGTTCTCCGGGTCTGAAGCAGTTCTTC.

The gene calls are TRBV28 and TRBJ1-5; D call uncertain. V was clipped by 5 bases and J by 0 bases, with 8 bases between them. The CDR3 consists of 14 residues. Germline V gene data show CDR1 as MDHEN and CDR2 as SYDVKM. In nucleotides, the CDR3 is TGTGCCAGCAGTCCCGTTTATAGCAATCAGCCCCAGCATTTT. Translation gives CASSPVYSNQPQHF.

The rearrangement joins TRBV19 to TRBJ2-7, with a tentative D call TRBD2 (5 bases). The V end was cut by 5 bases, the J end by 3 bases, with 17 bases between. The CDR3 has 15 amino acids. CDR1 is LNHDA and CDR2 is SQIVND in the germline V gene (reference sequence). The CDR3 loop reads CASSFREGFGYEQYF. CDR3 bases: TGTGCCAGTAGTTTTAGAGAGGGTTTCGGCTACGAGCAGTACTTC.

This sequence joins TRBV10-2 and TRBJ2-7; TRBD1 matches at 8 bases. Germline values: CDR1 WSHSY, CDR2 SAAADI. The ends lost 6 bases at V and 2 bases at J; junction bases unmatched: 6. The CDR3 is 14 residues long. In DNA form, the CDR3 reads TGCGCCAGCAGCCCACCGGGACAGGCCTACGAGCAGTACTTC. Amino acid sequence: CASSPPGQAYEQYF.

This clone was detected once. The chain carries TRBV28 and TRBJ1-4, with D tentatively TRBD1 (5 bases). The CDR3 loop spans 14 amino acids. Germline V gene sequence: CDR1 MDHEN, CDR2 SYDVKM. The V gene lost 5 bases and the J gene lost 5 bases, with 12 bases spanning the gap. The CDR3, as DNA: TGTGCCAGCAGTCCTCGCAGGGCAAATGAAAAACTGTTTTTT. Translation gives CASSPRRANEKLFF.

This clone was seen a handful of times. The chain's CDR3 is CASSLVVGAGDEQYF. The DNA of the CDR3 is TGCGCCAGCAGCTTGGTTGTCGGGGCTGGCGACGAGCAGTACTTC. The chain uses TRBV5-1 and TRBJ2-7; D tentatively fits TRBD1 or TRBD2 (5 bases each). CDR1 is SGHRS and CDR2 is YFSETQ in the germline V gene. The CDR3 extends over 15 amino acids. The V gene lost 0 bases and the J gene lost 5 bases, with 15 bases spanning the gap. Full variable domain (remainder filled in from reference TRBV5-1 and TRBJ2-7): KAGVTQTPRYLIKTRGQQVTLSCSPISGHRSVSWYQQTPGQGLQFLFEYFSETQRNKGNFPGRFSGRQFSNSRSEMNVSTLELGDSALYLCASSLVVGAGDEQYFGPGTRLTVT.

The CDR3 coding sequence is TGTGCCAGCAGTTTACAGGGGGCAGGGGAGACCCAGTACTTC. Its protein product is CASSLQGAGETQYF. This sequence joins TRBV27 and TRBJ2-5; 8 nucleotides align to TRBD1. There are 14 residues in the CDR3. Per the germline V gene, CDR1 is MNHEY and CDR2 is SMNVEV (reference sequence). V shed 2 bases and J 5 bases; nucleotides not matched to a gene: 4.

In nucleotides, the CDR3 is TGTGCCAGCAGTGAACTAGGGACCGCCAAGCCCCAGCATTTT. Amino acid sequence: CASSELGTAKPQHF. The V and J genes are TRBV6-1 and TRBJ1-5; D is possibly TRBD1 (5 bases). Germline CDR1 and CDR2: MNHNS and SASEGT. The germline V and J ends were trimmed by 2 bases and 8 bases, with 13 bases remaining between them. This CDR3 contains 14 residues.

The CDR3: CASRGGSPSDEQFF. CDR3 nucleotides: TGTGCCAGCAGGGGCGGGAGTCCCTCTGATGAGCAGTTCTTC. V and J are TRBV5-4 and TRBJ2-1; 7 positions agree with TRBD2. The CDR3 is made up of 14 amino acids. Germline V gene sequence: CDR1 SGHNT, CDR2 YYREEE (reference sequence). V lost 5 bases, J lost 8 bases, and 10 bases stayed unmatched.

This chain joins TRBV28 and TRBJ1-5; 10 bases are shared with TRBD1. Germline loops: CDR1 MDHEN, CDR2 SYDVKM. Losses at the gene ends were 4 bases for V and 4 bases for J; bases not matched to a gene: 4. This CDR3 is 15 amino acids long. In DNA form, the CDR3 reads TGTGCCAGCAGTTACGGGACAGGGGTAAATCAGCCCCAGCATTTT. Translated: CASSYGTGVNQPQHF.

This clone was observed a few times. V and J are TRBV5-1 and TRBJ2-3; 12 bases agree with TRBD2. Germline V gene sequence: CDR1 SGHRS, CDR2 YFSETQ. The CDR3 runs to 16 residues. The V segment lost 4 bases and the J segment 3 bases; nucleotides outside the gene matches: 6. The CDR3 DNA follows: TGCGCCAGCAGCCGCCGGACTAGCGGGAATACAGATACGCAGTATTTT. Protein: CASSRRTSGNTDTQYF.

The J gene is TRBJ2-1, the V gene TRBV11-2; TRBD1 matches at 8 bases. Germline CDR1 is SGHAT and CDR2 is FQNNGV. V dropped 5 bases and J dropped 4; count of bases not matched to a gene: 7. The CDR3 totals 15 residues. As DNA, the CDR3 is TGTGCCAGCAGCCCAACAGGGACAGGTTACAATGAGCAGTTCTTC. This codes for CASSPTGTGYNEQFF.

This chain joins TRBV2 and TRBJ2-5; 8 bases map to TRBD2. CDR1 and CDR2 (germline): SNHLY, FYNNEI. The CDR3 contains 14 residues. J was trimmed by 4 bases and V by 4 bases; bases with no gene match: 5. CDR3 in DNA: TGTGCCAGCAGTGCCTTAACTAGCGGAGAGACCCAGTACTTC. It codes for CASSALTSGETQYF.

This chain links TRBV28 with TRBJ2-7, with 11 positions matching TRBD2. Per germline, CDR1 MDHEN and CDR2 SYDVKM. V lost 5 bases, J lost 3 bases, and 9 bases stayed unmatched. The CDR3 totals 16 residues. In DNA form, the CDR3 reads TGTGCCAGCAGTCTCACAACTAGCGGGAGTAGCTACGAGCAGTACTTC. As protein: CASSLTTSGSSYEQYF.

A few counts support this clone. V and J are TRBV19 and TRBJ2-5; 8 bases line up with TRBD2. CDR3 size: 15 residues. CDR1 LNHDA and CDR2 SQIVND come from the germline V gene (reference sequence). The junction had 12 bases not matched to a gene; V was cut back by 7 bases and J by 5 bases. CDR3 bases: TGTGCCAGTAAATCTTCGGGGGGGGCCGGCGAGACCCAGTACTTC. Protein product: CASKSSGGAGETQYF.

This clone was recorded a few times. CDR3 loop: CASSLGYGWQETQYF. CDR3 nucleotide sequence: TGTGCCAGCAGCTTAGGGTATGGCTGGCAAGAGACCCAGTACTTC. The J gene is TRBJ2-5, the V gene TRBV7-6; D remains unclear. Trimming removed 1 base at V and 2 bases at J, with 11 bases between. The germline V gene has CDR1 SGHVS and CDR2 FNYEAQ. This CDR3 has 15 residues.

V gene TRBV11-2 combines with J gene TRBJ2-7; 12 bases are shared with TRBD2. V was clipped by 4 bases and J by 7 bases; unmatched bases: 5. This CDR3 region has 14 residues. CDR1 and CDR2 from the germline V gene are SGHAT and FQNNGV. This chain's CDR3 is CASSYGLAGWEQYF. The CDR3 coding sequence is TGTGCCAGCAGCTACGGACTAGCGGGATGGGAGCAGTACTTC.

The chain recombines TRBV7-7 with TRBJ2-5; 9 bases line up with TRBD2. Germline CDR1 reads SSHAT; CDR2 reads FNYEAQ (reference sequence). CDR3 size: 15 residues. Unmatched junction bases numbered 7, after V lost 3 bases and J lost 5 bases. CDR3 sequence: CASSLGGRAFETQYF. The CDR3 coding sequence is TGTGCCAGCAGCTTGGGCGGGAGGGCCTTCGAGACCCAGTACTTC.

V and J are TRBV6-1 and TRBJ2-5, with 7 nucleotides matching TRBD2. The V segment lost 2 bases and the J segment 5 bases; nucleotides outside the gene matches: 8. Looked up from germline, CDR1 is MNHNS and CDR2 is SASEGT. The CDR3 loop spans 15 amino acids. The CDR3 loop reads CASSESGKNGETQYF. The CDR3 nucleotides read TGTGCCAGCAGTGAAAGCGGGAAAAACGGGGAGACCCAGTACTTC.

V usage is TRBV6-5 and J usage is TRBJ2-3, with a weak D call TRBD1 (6 bases). Germline CDR1 reads MNHEY; CDR2 reads SVGAGI. V was pared by 6 bases and J by 3 bases, with 16 bases between. The CDR3 length is 15 residues. In DNA form, the CDR3 reads TGTGCCAGCAGGCCCGGCAGGGGCGTAACAGATACGCAGTATTTT. It yields the protein CASRPGRGVTDTQYF.